Presented here are 18 T cell receptor beta chains from one specimen sequenced in a study of T cells in Graves' hyperthyroidism and ophthalmopathy. Authors of the study amplified TCR beta CDR3 regions from RNA transcripts. The HTBI primer set was used in a first-round RT-PCR of the TCR CDR3. TCRdb itself ran the multiplex PCR reads through MiXCR, one entry per CDR3 protein. The sample yields roughly 700,000 distinct CDR3 sequences, around a third seen once. Sequenced input: blood. The receptors here all came from a woman aged 40 to 50 with Graves' hyperthyroidism.

This clonotype was counted ten times or more. The CDR3 DNA is TGTGCCAGCAGCTTGATAAGCTCCTACGAGCAGTACTTC. It specifies CASSLISSYEQYF. This chain joins TRBV5-6 and TRBJ2-7; D is unresolved. Trimming took off 1 base at V and 0 bases at J, with 5 bases between the two ends. Germline CDR1 SGHDT, CDR2 YYEEEE. The CDR3 has 13 residues.

Many counts were recorded for this clonotype. The J gene is TRBJ1-5, the V gene TRBV20-1; TRBD1 might be the D (6 bases). The CDR3 loop spans 15 amino acids. Trimming left V 4 bases short and J 5 bases short, with 18 bases between. From germline, CDR1 is DFQATT and CDR2 SNEGSKA (reference sequence). CDR3 nucleotides: TGCAGTGCTAAGGTTGGGGCAGGGGTAGATCAGCCCCAGCATTTT. It codes for CSAKVGAGVDQPQHF.

The sample holds many counts of this clonotype. The rearrangement links TRBV20-1 to TRBJ2-5, with 11 bases aligning to TRBD2. The CDR3 contains 15 residues. Germline CDR1 reads DFQATT; CDR2 reads SNEGSKA (reference sequence). Trimming removed 0 bases from V and 4 bases from J; junction bases left unmatched: 4. CDR3 region: CSARELAGGVETQYF. The CDR3 bases are TGCAGTGCTAGAGAATTAGCGGGAGGGGTAGAGACCCAGTACTTC.

In its sample, this clonotype was seen a few times. V usage is TRBV12-3 or TRBV12-4 and J usage is TRBJ1-1; D is possibly TRBD1 (5 bases). The germline V and J ends were trimmed by 3 bases and 6 bases, with 20 bases remaining between them. CDR3 length: 16 amino acids. The CDR3 spells CASSFGRRQRLSEAFF. The CDR3 region has the DNA TGTGCCAGCAGTTTCGGAAGAAGACAGCGTCTTTCTGAAGCTTTCTTT.

With respect to this clonotype: Given a much more abundant clone one base away, this may be a read error. The gene calls are TRBV19 and TRBJ2-5; weak D call: TRBD1 (5 bases). This CDR3 is 15 amino acids long. Between the trimmed V and J ends, which lost 8 bases and 3 bases, there was a span of 19 bases. Germline loops: CDR1 LNHDA, CDR2 SQIVND (reference sequence). CDR3 nucleotides: TGTGCCAGTGGTACTCCAAGACAGAGTGAAGAGACCCAGTACTTC. Amino acids: CASGTPRQSEETQYF. Full variable domain (remainder filled in from reference TRBV19 and TRBJ2-5): DGGITQSPKYLFRKEGQNVTLSCEQNLNHDAMYWYRQDPGQGLRLIYYSQIVNDFQKGDIAEGYSVSREKKESFPLTVTSAQKNPTAFYLCASGTPRQSEETQYFGPGTRLLVL.

The CDR3 nucleotides read TGTGCCAGCAGTCCCAGCCCAGGCTATGGCTACACCATATATTTT. Protein product: CASSPSPGYGYTIYF. V is TRBV12-3 or TRBV12-4 and J is TRBJ1-3, with D unresolved. Trimming removed 5 bases from V and 8 bases from J, with 19 bases in between. The CDR3 contains 15 residues.

This clonotype has at least ten counts. An end of the junction does not agree with germline; a read error may underlie this. The rearrangement joins TRBV20-1 to TRBJ2-5; D is ambiguous. The CDR3 spans 11 residues. Germline CDR1 DFQATT, CDR2 SNEGSKA (reference sequence). The CDR3 loop is CCVGFQETQYF. The CDR3 DNA is TGTTGTGTGGGCTTCCAAGAGACCCAGTACTTC.

The chain couples TRBV20-1 to TRBJ2-7, with 10 positions matching TRBD2. The CDR3 is 12 residues long. Germline V gives CDR1 DFQATT, CDR2 SNEGSKA (reference sequence). The ends lost 6 bases at V and 4 bases at J; junction bases unmatched: 3. In DNA, the CDR3 is TGCAGTGCCGGGGGACTAGCGTACGAGCAGTACTTC. It encodes CSAGGLAYEQYF.

Of note for this clonotype: A junction boundary mismatches the germline segment, possibly from a read error. Here the CDR3 reads CASSRAVTYEQYF. The CDR3 DNA follows: TGCGCCAGCAGCCGAGCAGTAACCTACGAGCAGTACTTC. This sequence joins TRBV7-2 and TRBJ2-7; D remains ambiguous. Germline-derived CDR1 and CDR2 are SGHTA and FQGNSA. CDR3 length: 13 residues. Full variable domain (remainder filled in from reference TRBV7-2 and TRBJ2-7): GAGVSQSPSNKVTEKGKDVELRCDPISGHTALYWYRQSLGQGLEFLIYFQGNSAPDKSGLPSDRFSAERTGGSVSTLTIQRTQQEDSAVYLCASSRAVTYEQYFGPGTRLTVT.

In nucleotides, the CDR3 is TGTGCCAGCAGTGCCACCCATCAGCCCCAGCATTTT. Protein sequence: CASSATHQPQHF. V usage is TRBV7-8 and J usage is TRBJ1-5; D is unresolved. The CDR3 loop spans 12 amino acids. The V gene lost 6 bases and the J gene lost 5 bases, with 8 bases spanning the gap. Germline CDR1 reads SGHVS; CDR2 reads FQNEAQ.

This clonotype showed up many times. V is TRBV7-2 and J is TRBJ2-5; possibly TRBD1 or TRBD2 for D (7 bases each). There are 13 residues in the CDR3. Trimming removed 4 bases at V and 4 bases at J, with 10 bases between. The V gene's germline CDR1 is SGHTA and CDR2 FQGNSA. In nucleotides, the CDR3 is TGTGCCAGCAGCTCCAGGGGGGGAGAGACCCAGTACTTC. Translated, it gives CASSSRGGETQYF.

With respect to this clonotype: The junction does not match germline at one end; this may be a read error. J is TRBJ1-5 and V is TRBV12-3 or TRBV12-4; 7 bases match TRBD1. This CDR3 has 15 amino acids. The CDR3 DNA is TGTGCCATCAGTGAGTCGGGACTACAGGGGCAGCCCCAGCATTTT. The encoded protein is CAISESGLQGQPQHF.

This rearrangement joins TRBV19 to TRBJ2-7; a possible D gene is TRBD1 (7 bases). This CDR3 has 14 amino acids. CDR1 is LNHDA and CDR2 is SQIVND in the germline V gene (reference sequence). Trimming took 7 bases from V and 5 from J, leaving 18 bases between them. The CDR3 DNA follows: TGTGCCAGTACCCCTTCGACAGGGAGGCACGAGCAGTACTTC. Translating it yields CASTPSTGRHEQYF.

This clonotype has a count of ten or more. The gene calls are TRBV6-5 and TRBJ2-7, with a possible D match to TRBD2 (6 bases). V was shortened by 6 bases and J by 6 bases, with 12 bases between the two germline ends. This CDR3 has 12 amino acids. Germline lookup yields CDR1 MNHEY and CDR2 SVGAGI. The CDR3 DNA reads TGTGCCAGCAGGGACTATGGTTCCGAGCAGTACTTC. It specifies CASRDYGSEQYF.

The V gene is TRBV7-2, the J gene TRBJ2-2; 9 nucleotides align to TRBD1. The V and J ends lost 4 bases and 5 bases, in that order; junction bases with no gene match: 5. The CDR3 has 15 amino acids. In germline, CDR1 is SGHTA, CDR2 FQGNSA. The CDR3: CASSYQQGATGELFF. The CDR3 nucleotides read TGTGCCAGCAGCTACCAACAGGGGGCGACCGGGGAGCTGTTTTTT. Looking up the rest from reference TRBV7-2 and TRBJ2-2 gives the full variable domain: GAGVSQSPSNKVTEKGKDVELRCDPISGHTALYWYRQSLGQGLEFLIYFQGNSAPDKSGLPSDRFSAERTGGSVSTLTIQRTQQEDSAVYLCASSYQQGATGELFFGEGSRLTVL.

The chain uses TRBV30 and TRBJ2-7, with D hard to call. This CDR3 is 11 amino acids long. V was trimmed by 1 base and J by 4 bases, leaving 5 bases between them. Germline CDR1 is GTSNPN and CDR2 is SVGIG (reference sequence). As DNA, the CDR3 is TGTGCCTGGAGTGGCATGTACGAGCAGTACTTC. As protein: CAWSGMYEQYF. The full variable domain, its missing parts supplied by reference TRBV30 and TRBJ2-7, is SQTIHQWPATLVQPVGSPLSLECTVEGTSNPNLYWYRQAAGRGLQLLFYSVGIGQISSEVPQNLSASRPQDRQFILSSKKLLLSDSGFYLCAWSGMYEQYFGPGTRLTVT.

The V and J genes are TRBV19 and TRBJ1-2; TRBD1 matches 7 bases. With 9 bases clipped from V and 2 bases from J, the junction kept 12 bases outside the gene matches. In germline, CDR1 is LNHDA, CDR2 SQIVND (reference sequence). The CDR3 spans 15 residues. The CDR3 here is CASLDLGQKNYGYTF. Here the CDR3 DNA reads TGTGCCAGCCTCGACTTGGGACAGAAAAACTATGGCTACACCTTC.

This clonotype was seen at least ten times. This chain uses TRBV20-1 with TRBJ1-1; weak D call: TRBD1 (6 bases). The CDR3 is 14 residues long. In germline, CDR1 is DFQATT, CDR2 SNEGSKA (reference sequence). The V gene lost 3 bases and the J gene lost 2 bases, with 13 bases spanning the gap. In DNA, the CDR3 is TGCAGTGCTAGGGGGGCGGGAGATAACACTGAAGCTTTCTTT. It encodes CSARGAGDNTEAFF.